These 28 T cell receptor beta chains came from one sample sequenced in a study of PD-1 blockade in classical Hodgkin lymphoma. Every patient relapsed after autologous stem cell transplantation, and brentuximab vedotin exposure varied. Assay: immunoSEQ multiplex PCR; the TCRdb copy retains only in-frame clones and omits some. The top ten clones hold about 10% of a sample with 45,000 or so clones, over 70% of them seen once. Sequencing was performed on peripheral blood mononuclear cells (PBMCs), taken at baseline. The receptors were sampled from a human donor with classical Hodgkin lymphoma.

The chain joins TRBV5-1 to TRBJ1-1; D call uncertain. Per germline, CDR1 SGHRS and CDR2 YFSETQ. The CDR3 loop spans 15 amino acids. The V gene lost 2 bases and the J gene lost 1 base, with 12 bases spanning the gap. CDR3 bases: TGCGCCAGCAGCTTCATGACGATAGGGAACACTGAAGCTTTCTTT. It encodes CASSFMTIGNTEAFF.

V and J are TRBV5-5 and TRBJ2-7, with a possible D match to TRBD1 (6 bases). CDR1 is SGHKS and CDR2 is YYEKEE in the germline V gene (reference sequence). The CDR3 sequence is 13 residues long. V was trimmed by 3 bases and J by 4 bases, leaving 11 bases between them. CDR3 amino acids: CASSSTGSYEQYF. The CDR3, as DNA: TGTGCCAGCAGCTCCACAGGGTCTTACGAGCAGTACTTC.

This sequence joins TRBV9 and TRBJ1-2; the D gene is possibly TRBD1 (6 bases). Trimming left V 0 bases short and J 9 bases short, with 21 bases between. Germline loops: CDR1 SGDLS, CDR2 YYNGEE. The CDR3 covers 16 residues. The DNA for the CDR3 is TGTGCCAGCAGCGTAGCCGGAGGGGGAGCCTTCCTTAGCTACACCTTC. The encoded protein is CASSVAGGGAFLSYTF.

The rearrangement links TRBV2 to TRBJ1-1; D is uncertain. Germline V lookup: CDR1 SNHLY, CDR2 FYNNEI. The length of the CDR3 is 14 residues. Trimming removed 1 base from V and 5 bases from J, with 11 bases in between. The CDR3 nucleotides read TGTGCCAGCAGTGAAGGCAGGAGGACTACTGAAGCTTTCTTT. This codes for CASSEGRRTTEAFF.

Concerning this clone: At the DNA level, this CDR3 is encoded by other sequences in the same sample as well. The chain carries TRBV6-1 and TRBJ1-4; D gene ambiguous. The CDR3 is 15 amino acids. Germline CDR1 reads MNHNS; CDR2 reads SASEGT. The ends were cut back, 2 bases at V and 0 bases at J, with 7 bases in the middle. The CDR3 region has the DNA TGTGCCAGCAGTGAACAAACAGCAACTAATGAAAAACTGTTTTTT. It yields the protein CASSEQTATNEKLFF.

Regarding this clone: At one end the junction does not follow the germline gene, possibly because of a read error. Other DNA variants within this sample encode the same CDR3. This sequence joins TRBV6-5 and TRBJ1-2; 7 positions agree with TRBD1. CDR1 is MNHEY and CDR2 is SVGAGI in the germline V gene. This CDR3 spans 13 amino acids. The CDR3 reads CASREHREGGYTF. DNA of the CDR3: TGTGCCAGCAGAGAACACAGGGAAGGGGGCTATACCTTC.

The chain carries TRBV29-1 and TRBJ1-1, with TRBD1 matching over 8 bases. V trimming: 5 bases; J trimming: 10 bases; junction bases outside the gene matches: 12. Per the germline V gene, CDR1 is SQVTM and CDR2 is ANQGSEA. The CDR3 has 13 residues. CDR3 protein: CSVLQGGLIGAFF. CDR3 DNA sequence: TGCAGCGTTTTACAGGGGGGCTTAATAGGAGCTTTCTTT.

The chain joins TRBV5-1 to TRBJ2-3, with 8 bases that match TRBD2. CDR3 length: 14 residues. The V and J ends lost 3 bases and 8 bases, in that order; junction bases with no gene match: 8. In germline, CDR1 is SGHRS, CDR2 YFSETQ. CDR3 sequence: CASSSRGREGTQYF. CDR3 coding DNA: TGCGCCAGCAGCTCCCGAGGTCGGGAGGGTACGCAGTATTTT.

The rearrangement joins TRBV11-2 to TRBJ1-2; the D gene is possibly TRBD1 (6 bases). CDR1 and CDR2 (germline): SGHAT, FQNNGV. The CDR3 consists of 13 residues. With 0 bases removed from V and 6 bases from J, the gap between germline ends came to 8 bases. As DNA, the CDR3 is TGTGCCAGCAGCTTAGAGACAGGACATGGCTACACCTTC. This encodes CASSLETGHGYTF.

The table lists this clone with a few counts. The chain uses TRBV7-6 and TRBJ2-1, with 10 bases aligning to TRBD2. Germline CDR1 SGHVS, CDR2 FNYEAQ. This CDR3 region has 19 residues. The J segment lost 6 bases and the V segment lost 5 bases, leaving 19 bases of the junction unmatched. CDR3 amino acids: CASSQGWSGGASSSNEQFF. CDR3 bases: TGTGCCAGCAGCCAAGGTTGGAGCGGGGGGGCCTCATCTTCCAATGAGCAGTTCTTC. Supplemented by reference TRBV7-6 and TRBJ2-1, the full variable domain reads GAGVSQSPRYKVTKRGQDVALRCDPISGHVSLYWYRQALGQGPEFLTYFNYEAQQDKSGLPNDRFSAERPEGSISTLTIQRTEQRDSAMYRCASSQGWSGGASSSNEQFFGPGTRLTVL.

The CDR3 spells CASSLSQGARGYTF. CDR3 bases: TGTGCCAGCAGCTTATCTCAGGGGGCGCGAGGCTACACCTTC. The chain employs TRBV11-3 and TRBJ1-2; 8 bases fit TRBD1. The ends lost 2 bases at V and 8 bases at J; junction bases unmatched: 7. CDR3 length: 14 amino acids. CDR1 is SGHNT, CDR2 YENEEA, per germline.

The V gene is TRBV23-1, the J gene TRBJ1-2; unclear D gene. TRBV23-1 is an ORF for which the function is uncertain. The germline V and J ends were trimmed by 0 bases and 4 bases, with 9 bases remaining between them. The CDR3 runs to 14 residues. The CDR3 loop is CASSQSSTLYGYTF. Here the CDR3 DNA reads TGCGCCAGCAGTCAATCATCCACTCTCTATGGCTACACCTTC.

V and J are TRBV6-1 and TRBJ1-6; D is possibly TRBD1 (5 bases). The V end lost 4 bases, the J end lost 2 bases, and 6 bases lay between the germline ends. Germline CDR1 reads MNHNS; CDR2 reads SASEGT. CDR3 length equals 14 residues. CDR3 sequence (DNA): TGTGCCAGCAGTGCGGGACCCTATAATTCACCCCTCCACTTT. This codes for CASSAGPYNSPLHF.

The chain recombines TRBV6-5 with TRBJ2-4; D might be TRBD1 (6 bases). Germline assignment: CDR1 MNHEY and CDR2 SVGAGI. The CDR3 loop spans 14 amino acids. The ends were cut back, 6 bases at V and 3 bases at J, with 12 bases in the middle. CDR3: CASSRTEDKNIQYF. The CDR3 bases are TGTGCCAGCAGCAGGACAGAGGACAAAAACATTCAGTACTTC.

In nucleotides, the CDR3 is TGTGCCAGCAGCTTGGGAGCTTCGAGCACTGAAGCTTTCTTT. This gives the protein CASSLGASSTEAFF. The rearrangement uses TRBV7-3 and TRBJ1-1; the D is unclear. V shed 3 bases and J shed 4 bases, with 12 bases lying between them. CDR3 length equals 14 residues. Germline V CDR1 and CDR2: SGHTA, FQGTGA.

CDR3 sequence: CASSKGQGLESYNEQFF. CDR3 nucleotide sequence: TGTGCCAGCTCTAAGGGACAGGGTTTAGAGTCCTACAATGAGCAGTTCTTC. The chain employs TRBV11-3 and TRBJ2-1, with TRBD1 matching 9 bases. Germline V gives CDR1 SGHNT, CDR2 YENEEA. CDR3 length: 17 amino acids. The V and J ends lost 8 bases and 1 base, in that order; junction bases with no gene match: 12.

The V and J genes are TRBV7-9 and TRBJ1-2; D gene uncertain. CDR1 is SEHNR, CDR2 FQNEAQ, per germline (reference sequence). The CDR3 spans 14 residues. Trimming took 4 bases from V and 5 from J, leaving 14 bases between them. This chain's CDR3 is CASSSGSEIYGYTF. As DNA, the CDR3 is TGTGCCAGCAGCTCCGGGTCGGAGATTTATGGCTACACCTTC.

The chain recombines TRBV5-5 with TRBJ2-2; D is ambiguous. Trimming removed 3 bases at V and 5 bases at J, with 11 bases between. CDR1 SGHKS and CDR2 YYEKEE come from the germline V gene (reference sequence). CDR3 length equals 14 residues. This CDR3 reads CASSSLGSTGELFF. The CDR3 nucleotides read TGTGCCAGCAGCTCGCTAGGAAGTACCGGGGAGCTGTTTTTT.

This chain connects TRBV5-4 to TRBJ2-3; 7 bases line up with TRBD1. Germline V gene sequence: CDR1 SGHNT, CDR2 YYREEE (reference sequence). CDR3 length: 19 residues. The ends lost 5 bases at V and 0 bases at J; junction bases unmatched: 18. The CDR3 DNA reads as TGTGCCAGCAGACTCAGAAGACAGGGTGAGCTTTATAGCACAGATACGCAGTATTTT. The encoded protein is CASRLRRQGELYSTDTQYF.

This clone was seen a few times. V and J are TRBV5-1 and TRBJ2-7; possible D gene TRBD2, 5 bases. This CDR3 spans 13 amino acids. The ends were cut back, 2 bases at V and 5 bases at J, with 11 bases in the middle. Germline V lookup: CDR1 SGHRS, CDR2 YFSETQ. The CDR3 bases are TGCGCCAGCAGCTTTTATGAGGGTAACGAGCAGTACTTC. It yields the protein CASSFYEGNEQYF. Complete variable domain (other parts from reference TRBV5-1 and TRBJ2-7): KAGVTQTPRYLIKTRGQQVTLSCSPISGHRSVSWYQQTPGQGLQFLFEYFSETQRNKGNFPGRFSGRQFSNSRSEMNVSTLELGDSALYLCASSFYEGNEQYFGPGTRLTVT.

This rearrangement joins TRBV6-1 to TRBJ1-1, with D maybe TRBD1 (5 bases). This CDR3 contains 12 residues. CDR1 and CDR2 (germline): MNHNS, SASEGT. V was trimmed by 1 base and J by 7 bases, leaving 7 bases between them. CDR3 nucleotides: TGTGCCAGCAGTGAAGTGGGGGGTGAAGCTTTCTTT. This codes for CASSEVGGEAFF.

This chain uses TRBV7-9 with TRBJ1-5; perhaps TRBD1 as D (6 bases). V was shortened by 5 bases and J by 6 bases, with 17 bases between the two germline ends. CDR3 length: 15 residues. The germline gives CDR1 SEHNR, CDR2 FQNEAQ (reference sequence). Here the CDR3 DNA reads TGTGCCAGCAGCCAAGGAGATACAGGGTTTCAGCCCCAGCATTTT. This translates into CASSQGDTGFQPQHF.

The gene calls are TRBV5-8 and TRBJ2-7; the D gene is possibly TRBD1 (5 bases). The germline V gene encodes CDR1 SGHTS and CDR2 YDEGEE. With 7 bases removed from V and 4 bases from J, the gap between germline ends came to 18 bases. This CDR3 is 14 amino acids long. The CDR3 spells CASVLMARDYEQYF. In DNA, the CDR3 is TGTGCCAGCGTTTTGATGGCCAGGGATTACGAGCAGTACTTC. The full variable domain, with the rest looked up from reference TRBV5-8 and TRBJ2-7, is EAGVTQSPTHLIKTRGQQATLRCSPISGHTSVYWYQQALGLGLQFLLWYDEGEERNRGNFPPRFSGRQFPNYSSELNVNALELEDSALYLCASVLMARDYEQYFGPGTRLTVT.

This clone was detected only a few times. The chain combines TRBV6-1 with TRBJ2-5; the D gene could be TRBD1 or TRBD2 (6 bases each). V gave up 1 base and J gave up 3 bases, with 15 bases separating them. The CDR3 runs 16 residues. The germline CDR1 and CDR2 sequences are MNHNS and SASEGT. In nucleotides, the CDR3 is TGTGCCAGCAGTGAAGGTTGGGGGGCGTTTAAAGAGACCCAGTACTTC. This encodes CASSEGWGAFKETQYF.

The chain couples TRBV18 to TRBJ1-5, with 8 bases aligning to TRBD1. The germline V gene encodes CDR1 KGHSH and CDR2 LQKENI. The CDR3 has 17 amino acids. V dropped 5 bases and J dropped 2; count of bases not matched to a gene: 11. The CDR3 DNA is TGTGCCAGCTCATCAAGGCCGCCGGGACAGGGCAATCAGCCCCAGCATTTT. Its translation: CASSSRPPGQGNQPQHF.

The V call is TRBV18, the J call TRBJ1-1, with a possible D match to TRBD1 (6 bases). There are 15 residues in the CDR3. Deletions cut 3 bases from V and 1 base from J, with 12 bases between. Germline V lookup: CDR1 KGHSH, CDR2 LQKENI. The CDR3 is CASSPQRGKNTEAFF. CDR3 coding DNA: TGTGCCAGCTCACCCCAAAGGGGGAAGAACACTGAAGCTTTCTTT.

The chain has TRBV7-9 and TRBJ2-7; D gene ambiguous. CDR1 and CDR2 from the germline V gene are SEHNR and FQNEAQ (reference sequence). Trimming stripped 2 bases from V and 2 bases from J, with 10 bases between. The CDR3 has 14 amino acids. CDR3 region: CASSLSQATYEQYF. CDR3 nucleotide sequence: TGTGCCAGCAGCTTAAGTCAGGCAACCTACGAGCAGTACTTC.

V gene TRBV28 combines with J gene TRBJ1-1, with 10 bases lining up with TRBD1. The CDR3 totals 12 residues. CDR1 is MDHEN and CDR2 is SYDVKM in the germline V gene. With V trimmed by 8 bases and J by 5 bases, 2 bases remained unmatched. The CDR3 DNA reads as TGTGCCAGCCGGACAGGGGGTACTGAAGCTTTCTTT. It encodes CASRTGGTEAFF.